By share of the sample, the clone carrying this T cell receptor beta chain is medium-sized. This entry comes from a study of blood T cell repertoires in COVID-19. Per germline, CDR1 LNHNV and CDR2 YYDKDF (reference sequence). The CDR3 runs 16 residues. V lost 3 bases and J lost 4, with 16 bases in between. TCRdb keeps only in-frame clones here, not all; method: immunoSEQ multiplex PCR. This table has 50,000 to 75,000 clones, 91% appearing once. The receptor was derived from a human donor in a cohort sampled during active COVID-19. Sequenced input: peripheral blood. V is TRBV15 and J is TRBJ1-3; D possibly corresponds to TRBD1 (5 bases). CDR3 loop: CATSRPDTVAGNTIYF. CDR3 bases: TGTGCCACCAGCAGGCCGGACACCGTCGCAGGAAACACCATATATTTT.